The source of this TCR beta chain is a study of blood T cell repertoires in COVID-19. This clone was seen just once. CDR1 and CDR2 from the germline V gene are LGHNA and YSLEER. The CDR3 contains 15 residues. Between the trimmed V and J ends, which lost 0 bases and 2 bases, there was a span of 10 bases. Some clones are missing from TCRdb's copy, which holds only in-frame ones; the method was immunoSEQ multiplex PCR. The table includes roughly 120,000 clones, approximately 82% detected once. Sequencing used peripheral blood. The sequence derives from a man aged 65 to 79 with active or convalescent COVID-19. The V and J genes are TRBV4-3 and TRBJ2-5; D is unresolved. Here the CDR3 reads CASSQDRRVQETQYF. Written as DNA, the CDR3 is TGCGCCAGCAGCCAAGATCGTCGGGTACAAGAGACCCAGTACTTC.